This entry concerns a single T cell receptor (beta chain). TCRdb keeps only in-frame clones here, not all; method: immunoSEQ multiplex PCR. The repertoire holds millions of clones, with around 94% as singletons. Germline lookup yields CDR1 SGHRS and CDR2 YFSETQ. This CDR3 region has 14 residues. V lost 4 bases and J 5 bases, leaving 16 bases between the germline ends. These data belong to a study of shared clonotypes between healthy human individuals. The chain couples TRBV5-1 to TRBJ2-7, with D possibly being TRBD1 (6 bases). Sequencing input: naive CD4+ T cells sorted from blood. Subset: CD45RA+ positively selected. This receptor was obtained from a man aged 18 to 30 in good health. CDR3: CASSPRGIGNEQYF. The CDR3 coding sequence is TGCGCCAGCAGCCCCAGGGGCATCGGGAACGAGCAGTACTTC.